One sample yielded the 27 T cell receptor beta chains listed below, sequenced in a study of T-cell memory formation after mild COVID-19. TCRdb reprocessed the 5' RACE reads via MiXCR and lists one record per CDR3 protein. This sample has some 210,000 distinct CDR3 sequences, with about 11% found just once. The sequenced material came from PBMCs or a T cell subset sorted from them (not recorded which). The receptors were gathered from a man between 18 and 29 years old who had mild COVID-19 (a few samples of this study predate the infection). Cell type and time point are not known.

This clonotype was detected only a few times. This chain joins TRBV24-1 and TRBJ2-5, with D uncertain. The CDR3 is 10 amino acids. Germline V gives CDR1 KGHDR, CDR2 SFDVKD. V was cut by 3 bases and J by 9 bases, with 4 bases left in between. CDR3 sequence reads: CATSDPSQYF. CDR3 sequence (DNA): TGTGCCACCAGTGATCCTTCCCAGTACTTC.

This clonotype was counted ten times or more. As DNA, the CDR3 is TGTGCCAGCAGCTTTTTTGGGGCCAACGTCCTGACTTTC. Its translation: CASSFFGANVLTF. The rearrangement links TRBV7-2 to TRBJ2-6, with D unclear. Trimming cost V 3 bases and J 3 bases, with 3 bases left between them. This CDR3 has 13 amino acids. Germline V gives CDR1 SGHTA, CDR2 FQGNSA.

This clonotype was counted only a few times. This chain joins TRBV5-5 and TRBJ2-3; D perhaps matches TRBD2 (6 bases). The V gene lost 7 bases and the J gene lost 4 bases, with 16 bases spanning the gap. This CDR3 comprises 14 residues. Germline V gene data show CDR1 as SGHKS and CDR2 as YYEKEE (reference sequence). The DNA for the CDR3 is TGTGCCAGCTATTGGGCGGGGTTGGCAGATACGCAGTATTTT. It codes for CASYWAGLADTQYF.

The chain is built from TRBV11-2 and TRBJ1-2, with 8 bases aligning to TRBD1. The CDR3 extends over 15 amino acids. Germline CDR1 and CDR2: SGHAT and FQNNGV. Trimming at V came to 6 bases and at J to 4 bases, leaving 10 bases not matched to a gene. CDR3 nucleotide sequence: TGTGCCAGCAGACAGGGGGAGTTTACCCCCTATGGCTACACCTTC. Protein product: CASRQGEFTPYGYTF.

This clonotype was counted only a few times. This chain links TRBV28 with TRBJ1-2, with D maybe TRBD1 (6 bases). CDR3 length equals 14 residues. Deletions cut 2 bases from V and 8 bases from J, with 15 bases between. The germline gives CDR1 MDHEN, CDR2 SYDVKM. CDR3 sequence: CASSLPGTNRGYTF. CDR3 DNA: TGTGCCAGCAGTTTACCCGGGACAAACCGAGGCTACACCTTC.

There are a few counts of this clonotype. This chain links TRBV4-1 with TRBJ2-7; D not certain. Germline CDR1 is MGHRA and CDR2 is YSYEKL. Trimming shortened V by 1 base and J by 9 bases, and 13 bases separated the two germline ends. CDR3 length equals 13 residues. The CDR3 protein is CASSQGLSTAQYV. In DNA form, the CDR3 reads TGCGCCAGCAGCCAAGGCCTCTCTACGGCGCAGTACGTC.

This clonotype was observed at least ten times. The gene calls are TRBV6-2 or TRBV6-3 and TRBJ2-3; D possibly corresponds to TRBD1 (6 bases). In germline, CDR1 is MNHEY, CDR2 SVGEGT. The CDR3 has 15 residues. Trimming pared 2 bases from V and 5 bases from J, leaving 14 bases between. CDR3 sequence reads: CASSYADRFGDTQYF. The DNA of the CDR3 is TGTGCCAGCAGTTACGCAGACAGGTTCGGAGATACGCAGTATTTT.

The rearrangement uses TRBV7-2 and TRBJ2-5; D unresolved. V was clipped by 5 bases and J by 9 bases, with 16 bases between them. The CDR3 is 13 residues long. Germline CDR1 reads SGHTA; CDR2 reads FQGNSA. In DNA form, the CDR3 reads TGTGCCAGCAGCCAAAACGGCGCCGAGGCCCAGTACTTC. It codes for CASSQNGAEAQYF.

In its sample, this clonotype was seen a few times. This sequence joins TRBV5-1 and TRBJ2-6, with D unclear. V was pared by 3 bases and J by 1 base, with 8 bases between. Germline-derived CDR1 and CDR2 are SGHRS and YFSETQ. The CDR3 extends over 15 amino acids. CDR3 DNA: TGCGCCAGCAGCTCGTTGGGGTCTGGGGCCAACGTCCTGACTTTC. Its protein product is CASSSLGSGANVLTF.

This CDR3 reads CASSPIVRRSGYTF. CDR3 DNA: TGCGCCAGCAGCCCGATAGTACGCCGGAGCGGCTACACCTTC. This rearrangement joins TRBV4-1 to TRBJ1-2; D is uncertain. The CDR3 loop spans 14 amino acids. V lost 4 bases to trimming and J lost 8 bases, with 17 bases between them. Looked up from germline, CDR1 is MGHRA and CDR2 is YSYEKL.

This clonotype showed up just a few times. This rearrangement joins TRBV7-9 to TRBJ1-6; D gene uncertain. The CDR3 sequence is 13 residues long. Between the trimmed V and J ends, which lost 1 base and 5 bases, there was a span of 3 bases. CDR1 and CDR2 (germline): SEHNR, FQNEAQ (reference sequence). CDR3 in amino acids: CASSLDNNSPLHF. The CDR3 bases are TGTGCCAGCAGCTTAGACAATAATTCACCCCTCCACTTT.

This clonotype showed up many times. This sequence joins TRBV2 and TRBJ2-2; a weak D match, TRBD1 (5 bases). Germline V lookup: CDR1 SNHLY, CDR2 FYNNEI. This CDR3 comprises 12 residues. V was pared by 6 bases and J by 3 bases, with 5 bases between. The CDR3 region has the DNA TGTGCCAGCAGGACAGACACCGGGGAGCTGTTTTTT. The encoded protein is CASRTDTGELFF.

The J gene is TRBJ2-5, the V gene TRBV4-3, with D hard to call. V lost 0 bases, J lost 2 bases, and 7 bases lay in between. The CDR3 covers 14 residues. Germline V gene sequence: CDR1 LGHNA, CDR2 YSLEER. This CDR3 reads CASSQDRIQETQYF. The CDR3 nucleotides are TGCGCCAGCAGCCAAGACCGGATACAAGAGACCCAGTACTTC.

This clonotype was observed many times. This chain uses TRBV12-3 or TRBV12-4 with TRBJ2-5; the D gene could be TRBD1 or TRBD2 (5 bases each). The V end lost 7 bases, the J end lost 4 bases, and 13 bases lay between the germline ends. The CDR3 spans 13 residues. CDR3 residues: CASTDDGGETQYF. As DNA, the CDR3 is TGTGCCAGCACCGACGATGGGGGAGAGACCCAGTACTTC.

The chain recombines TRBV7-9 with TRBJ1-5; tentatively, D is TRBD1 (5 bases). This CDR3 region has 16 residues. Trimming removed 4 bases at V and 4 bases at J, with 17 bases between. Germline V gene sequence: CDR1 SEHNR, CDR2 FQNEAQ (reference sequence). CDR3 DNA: TGTGCCAGCAGCTCTGGACACCCCCGGGGTAATCAGCCCCAGCATTTT. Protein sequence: CASSSGHPRGNQPQHF.

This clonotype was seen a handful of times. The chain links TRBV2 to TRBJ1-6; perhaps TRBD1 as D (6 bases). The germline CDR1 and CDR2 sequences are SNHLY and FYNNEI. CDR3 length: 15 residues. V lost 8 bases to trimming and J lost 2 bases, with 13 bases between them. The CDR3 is CASGGEGPYNSPLHF. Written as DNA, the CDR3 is TGTGCCAGCGGGGGCGAGGGACCCTATAATTCACCCCTCCACTTT. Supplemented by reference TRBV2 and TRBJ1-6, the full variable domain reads EPEVTQTPSHQVTQMGQEVILRCVPISNHLYFYWYRQILGQKVEFLVSFYNNEISEKSEIFDDQFSVERPDGSNFTLKIRSTKLEDSAMYFCASGGEGPYNSPLHFGNGTRLTVT.

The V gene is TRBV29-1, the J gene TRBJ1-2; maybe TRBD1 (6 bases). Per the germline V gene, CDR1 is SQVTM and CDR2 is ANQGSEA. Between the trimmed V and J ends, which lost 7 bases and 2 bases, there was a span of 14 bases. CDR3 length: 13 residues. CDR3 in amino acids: CSAGQSLNYGYTF. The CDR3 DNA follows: TGCAGCGCTGGACAGAGTTTAAACTATGGCTACACCTTC.

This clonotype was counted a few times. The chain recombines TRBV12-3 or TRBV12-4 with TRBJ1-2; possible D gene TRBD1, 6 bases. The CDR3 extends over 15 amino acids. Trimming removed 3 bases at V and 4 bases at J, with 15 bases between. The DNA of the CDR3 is TGTGCCAGCAGTTTTAGTATTGCCAGGGGCTATGGCTACACCTTC. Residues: CASSFSIARGYGYTF.

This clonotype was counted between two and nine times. The CDR3 spells CASSRAGNIQYF. The CDR3 DNA is TGTGCCAGCAGCCGCGCGGGGAACATTCAGTACTTC. The chain recombines TRBV7-4 with TRBJ2-4; the D gene is possibly TRBD2 (6 bases). V gave up 5 bases and J gave up 7 bases, with 9 bases separating them. This CDR3 comprises 12 residues. The germline V gene has CDR1 SGHVT and CDR2 SQSDAQ.

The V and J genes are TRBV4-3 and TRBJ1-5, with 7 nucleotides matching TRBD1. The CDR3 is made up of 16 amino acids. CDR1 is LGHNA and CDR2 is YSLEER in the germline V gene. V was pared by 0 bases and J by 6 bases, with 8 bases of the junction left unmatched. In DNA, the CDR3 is TGCGCCAGCAGCCAAGATATCCCAGGGGGAGTTCAGCCCCAGCATTTT. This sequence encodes CASSQDIPGGVQPQHF.

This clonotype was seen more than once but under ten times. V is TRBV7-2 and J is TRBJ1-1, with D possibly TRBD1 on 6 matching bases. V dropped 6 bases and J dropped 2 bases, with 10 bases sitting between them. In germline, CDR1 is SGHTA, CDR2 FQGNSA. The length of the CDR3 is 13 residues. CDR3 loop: CASRWTVNTEAFF. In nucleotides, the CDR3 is TGTGCCAGCAGGTGGACAGTTAACACTGAAGCTTTCTTT.

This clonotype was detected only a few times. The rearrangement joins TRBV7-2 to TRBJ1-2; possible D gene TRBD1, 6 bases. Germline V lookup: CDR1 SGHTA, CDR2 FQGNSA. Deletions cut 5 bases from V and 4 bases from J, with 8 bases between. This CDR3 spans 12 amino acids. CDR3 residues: CASSKQGYGYTF. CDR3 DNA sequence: TGTGCCAGCAGCAAACAGGGCTATGGCTACACCTTC.

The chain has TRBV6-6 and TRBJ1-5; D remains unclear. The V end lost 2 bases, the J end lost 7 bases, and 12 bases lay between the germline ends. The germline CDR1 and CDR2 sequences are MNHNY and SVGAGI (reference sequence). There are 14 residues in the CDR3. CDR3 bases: TGTGCCAGCAGTTACCCGGCGGTGGGCCAGCCCCAGCATTTT. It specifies CASSYPAVGQPQHF.

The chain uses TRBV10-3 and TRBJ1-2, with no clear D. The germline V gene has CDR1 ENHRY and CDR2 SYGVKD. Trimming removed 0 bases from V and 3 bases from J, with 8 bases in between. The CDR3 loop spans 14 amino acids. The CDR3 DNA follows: TGTGCCATCAGTGAGTCGAACAGTTACTATGGCTACACCTTC. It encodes CAISESNSYYGYTF.

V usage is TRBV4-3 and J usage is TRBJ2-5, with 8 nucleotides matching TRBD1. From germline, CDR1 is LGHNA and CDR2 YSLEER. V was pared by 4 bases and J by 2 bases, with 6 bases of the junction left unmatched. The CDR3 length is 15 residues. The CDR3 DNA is TGCGCCAGCAGCCCCAGTGGACAGGGACAAGAGACCCAGTACTTC. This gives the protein CASSPSGQGQETQYF.

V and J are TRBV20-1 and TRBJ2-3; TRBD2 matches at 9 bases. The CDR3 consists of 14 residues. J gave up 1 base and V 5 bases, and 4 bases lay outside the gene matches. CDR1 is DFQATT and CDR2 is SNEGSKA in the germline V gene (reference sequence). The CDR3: CSAVRGGGTDTQYF. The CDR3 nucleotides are TGCAGTGCTGTGCGGGGGGGCGGCACAGATACGCAGTATTTT.

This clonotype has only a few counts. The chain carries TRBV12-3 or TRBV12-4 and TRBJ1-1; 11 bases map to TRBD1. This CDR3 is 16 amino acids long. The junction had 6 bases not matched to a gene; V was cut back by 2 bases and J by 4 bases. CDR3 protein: CASSLRTGGWSTEAFF. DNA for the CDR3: TGTGCCAGCAGTTTACGGACAGGGGGCTGGAGCACTGAAGCTTTCTTT.